Below, one T cell receptor beta chain is given with its context. Antigen unknown. V shed 0 bases, J shed 5 bases, and the junction held 9 bases outside the gene matches. Germline loops: CDR1 LNHNV, CDR2 YYDKDF (reference sequence). The CDR3 length is 18 residues. Generated by immunoSEQ multiplex PCR, the TCRdb table keeps only in-frame clones and is missing some. The sample shows some 9,700 clones, 95% to 98% of them seen only once. This record comes from a study of T cells after posttransplantation cyclophosphamide. General study points: Recipient CMV seropositivity and CMV reactivation strongly tracked TRB clonality. Later post-transplant blood repertoires were often dominated by donor CD8+ memory clones. Skin or GI-infiltrating T cells shared few TRB sequences with blood.

The naive gate required viable CD3+CD4+ or CD3+CD8+ cells with CCR7+CD45RA+CD45RO-CD95-CD27+CD28+ phenotype. On the day of bone marrow donation, the related graft donor provided peripheral blood. The sequenced material came from naive CD4+ T cells sorted from PBMCs. The receptor was isolated from a woman aged 55-70 years in good health, CMV-negative, and a related stem cell transplant donor. The chain combines TRBV15 with TRBJ2-1, with 11 bases matching TRBD2. The chain's CDR3 is CATSRDFFGTSGNNEQFF. The CDR3 DNA follows: TGTGCCACCAGCAGAGATTTTTTCGGGACTAGCGGTAACAATGAGCAGTTCTTC.